What follows are 17 T cell receptor beta chains derived from one specimen sequenced in a study of cytomegalovirus exposure and HLA in healthy donors. The PCR used 60 Vbeta and 13 Jbeta primers. Libraries were prepared by immunoSEQ multiplex PCR; TCRdb keeps only in-frame clonotypes and omits some of them. The sample has about 77,000 clones; about three quarters are singletons. The sequencing input was PBMCs. These receptors all stem from a man between 35 and 55 years old in good health and CMV-seronegative.

J is TRBJ1-4 and V is TRBV10-3, with 8 positions matching TRBD1. Germline lookup yields CDR1 ENHRY and CDR2 SYGVKD. This CDR3 is built from 13 residues. Trimming cost V 10 bases and J 4 bases; bases outside gene matches: 5. CDR3 sequence: CATTGGLNEKLFF. As DNA, the CDR3 is TGTGCCACCACAGGGGGACTTAATGAAAAACTGTTTTTT.

The chain is built from TRBV7-3 and TRBJ2-1; 8 bases fit TRBD1. V lost 1 base and J lost 5; bases outside the gene matches: 1. The CDR3 has 14 residues. Germline values: CDR1 SGHTA, CDR2 FQGTGA. The CDR3 nucleotides read TGTGCCAGCAGCTTAAACAGGGGGGACAATGAGCAGTTCTTC. It is translated as CASSLNRGDNEQFF.

V and J are TRBV10-1 and TRBJ2-7, with 10 bases matching TRBD2. Germline CDR1 is WNHNN and CDR2 is SYGVQD (reference sequence). This CDR3 is built from 15 residues. Trimming took 6 bases from V and 0 from J; bases not matched to a gene: 5. CDR3 DNA sequence: TGCGCCAGCAGGGGTAGCGGGAGGAGCTCCTACGAGCAGTACTTC. It yields the protein CASRGSGRSSYEQYF.

There are a few counts of this clone. The rearrangement joins TRBV5-8 to TRBJ2-1, with D maybe TRBD2 (5 bases). The CDR3 is 15 residues long. CDR1 and CDR2 (germline): SGHTS, YDEGEE. The germline V and J ends were trimmed by 0 bases and 7 bases, with 14 bases remaining between them. CDR3 residues: CASSLAGSPRNEQFF. The CDR3 DNA is TGTGCCAGCAGCTTGGCGGGGTCCCCCAGGAATGAGCAGTTCTTC.

The chain couples TRBV14 to TRBJ2-7, with 11 bases lining up with TRBD2. The V gene end was trimmed by 4 bases and the J gene end by 2 bases; junction bases not matched to a gene: 4. Per the germline V gene, CDR1 is SGHDN and CDR2 is FVKESK. This CDR3 spans 15 amino acids. CDR3 loop: CASSPILAGAYEQYF. The CDR3 nucleotides are TGTGCCAGCAGCCCAATACTAGCGGGAGCCTACGAGCAGTACTTC.

This clone has only a few counts. The J gene is TRBJ2-1, the V gene TRBV2; 8 nucleotides align to TRBD1. The CDR3 extends over 13 amino acids. V was pared by 10 bases and J by 5 bases, with 7 bases of the junction left unmatched. Germline-derived CDR1 and CDR2 are SNHLY and FYNNEI. The CDR3 DNA follows: TGTGCCACCCCGGGACAGGTGGACAATGAGCAGTTCTTC. Amino acid sequence: CATPGQVDNEQFF. The variable domain in full, completed from reference TRBV2 and TRBJ2-1, reads EPEVTQTPSHQVTQMGQEVILRCVPISNHLYFYWYRQILGQKVEFLVSFYNNEISEKSEIFDDQFSVERPDGSNFTLKIRSTKLEDSAMYFCATPGQVDNEQFFGPGTRLTVL.

This clone was detected only a few times. V gene TRBV5-6 combines with J gene TRBJ1-6, with D unclear. V shed 5 bases and J shed 5 bases, with 14 bases lying between them. This CDR3 has 15 residues. Germline CDR1 is SGHDT and CDR2 is YYEEEE. The CDR3 is CASRHLREHNSPLHF. CDR3 DNA: TGTGCCAGCAGACACCTCCGGGAGCATAATTCACCCCTCCACTTT.

The chain joins TRBV29-1 to TRBJ2-2, with TRBD2 identical over 8 bases. J was trimmed by 4 bases and V by 8 bases; bases with no gene match: 12. The CDR3 loop spans 15 amino acids. Germline lookup yields CDR1 SQVTM and CDR2 ANQGSEA. CDR3 region: CSRGTSGSGTGELFF. The CDR3 nucleotides read TGCAGCCGGGGGACCAGCGGGAGCGGCACCGGGGAGCTGTTTTTT.

CDR3 in amino acids: CASSLQRDRSCTF. In DNA form, the CDR3 reads TGTGCCAGCAGTTTACAACGGGACAGGTCTTGTACCTTC. The chain couples TRBV28 to TRBJ1-2; 8 bases align to TRBD1. The CDR3 is 13 residues long. V dropped 2 bases and J dropped 14; count of bases not matched to a gene: 10. In germline, CDR1 is MDHEN, CDR2 SYDVKM.

This chain uses TRBV4-3 with TRBJ1-2; D uncertain. The CDR3 loop spans 14 amino acids. V lost 2 bases, J lost 6 bases, and 13 bases lay in between. The germline V gene has CDR1 LGHNA and CDR2 YSLEER. As DNA, the CDR3 is TGCGCCAGCAGCCAATTACCGACAATACATGGCTACACCTTC. Amino acids: CASSQLPTIHGYTF.

In this sample, this clone turned up a few times. This sample includes further DNA sequences coding for the same CDR3. CDR3 protein: CASSFSGNYGYTF. The CDR3 DNA follows: TGTGCCAGCAGTTTTTCAGGGAACTATGGCTACACCTTC. The chain carries TRBV27 and TRBJ1-2; a possible D gene is TRBD1 (5 bases). Germline lookup yields CDR1 MNHEY and CDR2 SMNVEV (reference sequence). Trimming shortened V by 3 bases and J by 2 bases, and 7 bases separated the two germline ends. This CDR3 is 13 amino acids long.

The rearrangement links TRBV5-6 to TRBJ2-1, with TRBD2 identical over 10 bases. V lost 4 bases and J lost 6; bases outside the gene matches: 7. The CDR3 loop spans 15 amino acids. The V gene's germline CDR1 is SGHDT and CDR2 YYEEEE. CDR3 nucleotide sequence: TGTGCCAGCAGCAACCTAGCGGGAGTTGGCAATGAGCAGTTCTTC. This sequence encodes CASSNLAGVGNEQFF.

This clone was recorded once. This chain joins TRBV6-6 and TRBJ2-2, with a tentative D call TRBD1 (6 bases). This CDR3 is built from 14 residues. Per germline, CDR1 MNHNY and CDR2 SVGAGI (reference sequence). V lost 6 bases and J 1 base, leaving 9 bases between the germline ends. CDR3 bases: TGTGCCAGCAGCGGACAGTTGAACACCGGGGAGCTGTTTTTT. It encodes CASSGQLNTGELFF.

This clone has only a few counts. The chain is built from TRBV7-9 and TRBJ1-5; D ambiguous. Looked up from germline, CDR1 is SEHNR and CDR2 is FQNEAQ (reference sequence). This CDR3 spans 14 amino acids. The V end was cut by 5 bases, the J end by 3 bases, with 11 bases between. The CDR3 spells CASSVESSNQPQHF. CDR3 DNA: TGTGCCAGCAGCGTTGAGAGTTCCAATCAGCCCCAGCATTTT.

The rearrangement uses TRBV6-1 and TRBJ2-3; 9 nucleotides match TRBD1. CDR1 is MNHNS, CDR2 SASEGT, per germline. J lost 5 bases, V lost 3 bases, and 6 bases had no gene match. The CDR3 totals 15 residues. The CDR3 nucleotides read TGTGCCAGCAGTGATGACAGGGGGTTTGGAGATACGCAGTATTTT. Amino acid sequence: CASSDDRGFGDTQYF.

The chain couples TRBV15 to TRBJ2-1; 9 bases are a match to TRBD2. The CDR3 loop spans 16 amino acids. The ends lost 1 base at V and 4 bases at J; junction bases unmatched: 5. Germline lookup yields CDR1 LNHNV and CDR2 YYDKDF (reference sequence). CDR3 bases: TGTGCCACCAGCAGAGGGCTAGCGGGGAAATACAATGAGCAGTTCTTC. Its protein is CATSRGLAGKYNEQFF.

The chain links TRBV7-3 to TRBJ2-5; 9 positions agree with TRBD1. The germline CDR1 and CDR2 sequences are SGHTA and FQGTGA. CDR3 length: 15 amino acids. V shed 2 bases and J 0 bases; nucleotides not matched to a gene: 1. CDR3 sequence (DNA): TGTGCCAGCAGCTTAGGGGACAGGGACCAAGAGACCCAGTACTTC. Translating gives CASSLGDRDQETQYF.